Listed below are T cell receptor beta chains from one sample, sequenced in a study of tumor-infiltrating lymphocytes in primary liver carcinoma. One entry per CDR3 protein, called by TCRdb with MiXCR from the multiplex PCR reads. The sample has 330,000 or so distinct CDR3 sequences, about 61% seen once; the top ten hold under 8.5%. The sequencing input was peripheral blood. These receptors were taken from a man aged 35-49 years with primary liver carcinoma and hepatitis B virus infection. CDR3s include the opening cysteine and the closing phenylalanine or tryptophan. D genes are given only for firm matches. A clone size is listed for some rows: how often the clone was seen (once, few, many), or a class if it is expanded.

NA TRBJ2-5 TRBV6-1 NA CASSELQGRHQEPQYF TGTGCCAGCAGTGAACTCCAGGGCAGGCACCAAGAGCCCCAGTACTTC
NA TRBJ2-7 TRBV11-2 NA CASSLDHGGWKQCF TGTGCCAGCAGCTTAGATCATGGTGGATGGAAGCAGTGCTTC
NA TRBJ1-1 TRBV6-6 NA CASSYSGVYEAFF TGTGCCAGCAGTTACTCGGGAGTTTATGAAGCTTTCTTT
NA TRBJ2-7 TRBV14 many CASSQTGYEQYF TGTGCCAGCAGCCAAACAGGCTACGAGCAGTACTTC
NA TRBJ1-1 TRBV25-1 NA CASRGQMNSEAFF TGTGCCAGCAGAGGACAGATGAACAGTGAAGCCTTCTTC
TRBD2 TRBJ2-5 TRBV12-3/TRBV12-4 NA CAGNPGPLAGGQETQYF TGTGCCGGCAACCCTGGGCCACTAGCGGGAGGGCAGGAGACCCAGTACTTC
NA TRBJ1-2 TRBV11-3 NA CASSIGHYYGSTF TGTGCCAGCAGCATAGGTCACTACTATGGCTCCACCTTC
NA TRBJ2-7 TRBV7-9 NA CASGASDSYEQYF TGTGCCAGCGGAGCCAGCGACTCCTACGAGCAGTACTTC
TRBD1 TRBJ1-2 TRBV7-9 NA CASSRQGGGYTF TGTGCCAGCAGTCGACAGGGCGGGGGCTACACCTTC
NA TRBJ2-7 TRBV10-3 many CAIRTGNEQYF TGTGCCATCAGGACAGGAAACGAGCAGTACTTC
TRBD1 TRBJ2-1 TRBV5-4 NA CASSIGQGRNEQFF TGTGCCAGCAGCATCGGACAGGGGCGGAATGAGCAGTTCTTC
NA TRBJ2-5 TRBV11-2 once CASSLARVALGKKETQYF TGTGCAAGCAGCTTAGCGAGGGTAGCCCTGGGAAAAAAAGAAACCCAGTACTTC
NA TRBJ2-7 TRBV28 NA CASSLGGATVKQYF TGTGCCAGCAGTTTGGGGGGGGCTACAGTCAAGCAGTACTTC
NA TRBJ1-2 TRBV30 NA CAWDPQANYGYTF TGTGCCTGGGATCCCCAAGCTAATTATGGCTACACCTTC
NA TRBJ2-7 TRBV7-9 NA CASGRGEHEQYF TGTGCCAGCGGGAGAGGGGAGCACGAGCAGTACTTC
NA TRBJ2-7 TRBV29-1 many CSVEEETYEQYF TGCAGCGTTGAAGAGGAAACCTACGAGCAGTACTTC
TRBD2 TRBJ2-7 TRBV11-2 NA CASSPGAGSSCEQYF TGTGCCAGTAGCCCTGGAGCGGGAAGCTCCTGCGAGCAGTACTTC
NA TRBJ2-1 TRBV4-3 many CASSQDIIYEQFF TGCGCCAGCAGCCAAGATATTATTTATGAGCAGTTCTTC
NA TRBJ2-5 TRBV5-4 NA CARSFDRTRETQYF TGTGCCCGCAGCTTCGACCGTACCAGGGAGACCCAGTACTTC
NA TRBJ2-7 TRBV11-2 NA CASTSLLGSRGSYEQHF TGTGCCAGCACATCTCTTCTCGGGTCGCGGGGCTCCTACGAGCAGCACTTC
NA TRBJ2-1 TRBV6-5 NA CTSTYWPGANEQFF TGTACCAGCACTTACTGGCCAGGGGCGAATGAGCAGTTCTTC
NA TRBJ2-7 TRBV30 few CAWSDEGLGEQYF TGTGCCTGGAGTGACGAGGGCCTAGGCGAGCAGTACTTC
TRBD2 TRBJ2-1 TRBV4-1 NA CASSQEGTSGRAGQLF TGCGCCAGCAGCCAAGAAGGGACTAGCGGGAGGGCCGGACAGCTCTTC
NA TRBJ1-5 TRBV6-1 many CASSQNREQPQHF TGTGCCAGCAGTCAGAACAGGGAACAGCCCCAGCATTTT
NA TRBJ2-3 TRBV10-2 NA CASSLGGGGSDTQYF TGCGCCAGCAGCTTAGGGGGAGGGGGGTCAGATACGCAGTATTTT
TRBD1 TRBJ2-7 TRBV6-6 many CASSSTGHTSYEQYF TGTGCCAGCAGTTCGACAGGGCATACCTCCTACGAGCAGTACTTC
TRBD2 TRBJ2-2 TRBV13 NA CASSLRGLARGELFF TGTGCCAGCAGCTTAAGGGGACTAGCGCGCGGGGAGCTGTTTTTT